This T cell receptor (beta chain) comes out of a study of blood T cell repertoires in COVID-19. The wider study: COVID-19 samples collected from the United States, Italy and Spain covered acute and convalescent phases. PBMCs, B-cell-depleted T cells, or T cells provided the cDNA or gDNA that made up the material.

Per the study methods: Nucleated cell counts were estimated from reference gene primer amplification. Libraries were prepared by immunoSEQ multiplex PCR; TCRdb keeps only in-frame clonotypes and omits some of them. V, J and clone size reflect that table, while D and trimming were determined from the DNA. This sample carries 130,000 to 150,000 clones, around 80% of them seen once, and the ten largest clones take roughly 15%. From germline, CDR1 is SNHLY and CDR2 FYNNEI. This CDR3 region has 14 residues. Trimming took 4 bases from V and 5 from J; bases not matched to a gene: 7. The sequence was collected from a human donor with acute or convalescent COVID-19. The donor label of this sample is uncertain. The rearrangement uses TRBV2 and TRBJ1-1, with TRBD1 matching over 7 bases. The source material was peripheral blood. For the CDR3, the DNA is TGTGCCAGCAGTGCGGTGGGACAGAGTACTGAAGCTTTCTTT. It yields the protein CASSAVGQSTEAFF.